The 26 T cell receptor beta chains listed next were all sequenced from one sample in a study of T cell responses to AZD1222 COVID-19 vaccine. This table comes from immunoSEQ multiplex PCR, and its TCRdb copy is limited to in-frame clones, with some not included. The table includes roughly 160,000 clones, around 92% detected once. Sample: peripheral blood, taken on day 0 of AZD1222 vaccination. Receptor source: an adult in good health.

DNA of the CDR3: TGTGCCAGCAGTTTAATATGGACAGGGGGCCAGCCCCAGCATTTT. Protein: CASSLIWTGGQPQHF. The rearrangement joins TRBV27 to TRBJ1-5; 11 nucleotides match TRBD1. Trimming cost V 2 bases and J 7 bases; bases outside gene matches: 4. The V gene's germline CDR1 is MNHEY and CDR2 SMNVEV (reference sequence). The CDR3 covers 15 residues.

This chain joins TRBV12-3 or TRBV12-4 and TRBJ1-2, with a possible D match to TRBD1 (6 bases). This CDR3 is built from 13 residues. Trimming removed 5 bases at V and 4 bases at J, with 11 bases between. The CDR3 nucleotides read TGTGCCAGCAGTCCAAGGGGGGGCTATGGCTACACCTTC. It translates to CASSPRGGYGYTF.

CDR3 sequence reads: CASSQGQRTEAFF. The CDR3 region has the DNA TGTGCCAGCAGCCAAGGACAACGCACTGAAGCTTTCTTT. V gene TRBV7-2 combines with J gene TRBJ1-1, with D perhaps TRBD1 (5 bases). Germline V lookup: CDR1 SGHTA, CDR2 FQGNSA. The CDR3 totals 13 residues. The V end lost 5 bases, the J end lost 4 bases, and 11 bases lay between the germline ends.

The chain has TRBV5-4 and TRBJ2-3; D might be TRBD2 (5 bases). The length of the CDR3 is 14 residues. Germline V gene sequence: CDR1 SGHNT, CDR2 YYREEE (reference sequence). V lost 2 bases and J lost 2, with 9 bases in between. The CDR3 is CASSFTRDTDTQYF. The CDR3 DNA sequence: TGTGCCAGCAGCTTTACTAGAGACACAGATACGCAGTATTTT. Looking up the rest from reference TRBV5-4 and TRBJ2-3 gives the full variable domain: ETGVTQSPTHLIKTRGQQVTLRCSSQSGHNTVSWYQQALGQGPQFIFQYYREEENGRGNFPPRFSGLQFPNYSSELNVNALELDDSALYLCASSFTRDTDTQYFGPGTRLTVL.

The V and J genes are TRBV18 and TRBJ1-1, with D possibly matching TRBD1 (6 bases). This CDR3 is built from 12 residues. Germline lookup yields CDR1 KGHSH and CDR2 LQKENI. Trimming pared 6 bases from V and 11 bases from J, leaving 16 bases between. The CDR3 loop reads CASSPTGREAFF. CDR3 sequence (DNA): TGTGCCAGCTCTCCAACAGGGCGAGAGGCTTTCTTT. The full variable domain, rest sourced from reference TRBV18 and TRBJ1-1, is NAGVMQNPRHLVRRRGQEARLRCSPMKGHSHVYWYRQLPEEGLKFMVYLQKENIIDESGMPKERFSAEFPKEGPSILRIQQVVRGDSAAYFCASSPTGREAFFGQGTRLTVV.

This clone was recorded only once. The rearrangement joins TRBV11-3 to TRBJ1-6; D not resolved. V lost 1 base and J lost 9, with 13 bases in between. This CDR3 has 15 amino acids. Germline CDR1 is SGHNT and CDR2 is YENEEA. The CDR3: CASSLGQQRSSPLHF. The CDR3, as DNA: TGTGCCAGCAGCTTAGGTCAGCAGAGAAGTTCACCCCTCCACTTT.

V is TRBV9 and J is TRBJ1-2; a possible D gene is TRBD1 (6 bases). V lost 4 bases, J lost 4 bases, and 17 bases lay in between. Per germline, CDR1 SGDLS and CDR2 YYNGEE. CDR3 size: 15 residues. The chain's CDR3 is CASSPRTASFYGYTF. CDR3 nucleotides: TGTGCCAGCAGCCCCCGGACAGCTTCATTCTATGGCTACACCTTC.

The chain combines TRBV5-1 with TRBJ2-5; 8 nucleotides line up with TRBD2. Germline V lookup: CDR1 SGHRS, CDR2 YFSETQ. The CDR3 consists of 16 residues. Trimming at V came to 4 bases and at J to 3 bases, leaving 11 bases not matched to a gene. CDR3 DNA sequence: TGCGCCAGCAGCAAGGGACTAGTTGGGGTAGAAGAGACCCAGTACTTC. It yields the protein CASSKGLVGVEETQYF.

The rearrangement uses TRBV7-2 and TRBJ1-2; D might be TRBD1 (5 bases). The V and J ends lost 5 bases and 2 bases respectively, with 9 bases between them. Germline lookup yields CDR1 SGHTA and CDR2 FQGNSA. This CDR3 is 13 amino acids long. The CDR3 sequence is CASSAGPNYGYTF. CDR3 in DNA: TGTGCCAGCAGCGCAGGGCCGAACTATGGCTACACCTTC.

The gene calls are TRBV30 and TRBJ1-2; D uncertain. CDR1 and CDR2 (germline): GTSNPN, SVGIG (reference sequence). Trimming stripped 5 bases from V and 0 bases from J, with 4 bases between. The CDR3 spans 11 residues. In nucleotides, the CDR3 is TGTGCCTGGCAAGCTAACTATGGCTACACCTTC. Translating gives CAWQANYGYTF. Full variable domain (outside the CDR3, taken from reference TRBV30 and TRBJ1-2): SQTIHQWPATLVQPVGSPLSLECTVEGTSNPNLYWYRQAAGRGLQLLFYSVGIGQISSEVPQNLSASRPQDRQFILSSKKLLLSDSGFYLCAWQANYGYTFGSGTRLTVV.

This clone has a single count. The gene calls are TRBV12-5 and TRBJ2-3, with 7 positions matching TRBD1. This CDR3 spans 14 amino acids. Trimming took 7 bases from V and 2 from J; bases not matched to a gene: 6. Germline assignment: CDR1 LGHNT and CDR2 FRNRAP. The CDR3 protein is CASAHRGPTDTQYF. The CDR3 nucleotides read TGTGCTAGTGCCCACAGGGGCCCCACAGATACGCAGTATTTT. Full variable domain (outside the CDR3, taken from reference TRBV12-5 and TRBJ2-3): DARVTQTPRHKVTEMGQEVTMRCQPILGHNTVFWYRQTMMQGLELLAYFRNRAPLDDSGMPKDRFSAEMPDATLATLKIQPSEPRDSAVYFCASAHRGPTDTQYFGPGTRLTVL.

This clone was seen only once. The V and J genes are TRBV5-1 and TRBJ1-1; tentatively, D is TRBD1 (6 bases). The CDR3 totals 15 residues. V gave up 3 bases and J gave up 5 bases, with 17 bases separating them. CDR1 and CDR2 from the germline V gene are SGHRS and YFSETQ. The CDR3 coding sequence is TGCGCCAGCAGCTCCCGAACCGGGGGCGAAACTGAAGCTTTCTTT. It encodes CASSSRTGGETEAFF.

V is TRBV7-8 and J is TRBJ2-3; TRBD2 aligns across 8 bases. The CDR3 spans 14 residues. Losses at the gene ends were 7 bases for V and 5 bases for J; bases not matched to a gene: 8. CDR1 is SGHVS, CDR2 FQNEAQ, per germline. For the CDR3, the DNA is TGTGCCAGCACCATTAGCGGGATGAGAGATACGCAGTATTTT. It encodes CASTISGMRDTQYF.

V gene TRBV9 combines with J gene TRBJ1-2; TRBD1 agrees at 8 bases. This CDR3 has 13 residues. The V gene end was trimmed by 6 bases and the J gene end by 6 bases; junction bases not matched to a gene: 7. Germline V lookup: CDR1 SGDLS, CDR2 YYNGEE. Here the CDR3 reads CASTRDRTNGYTF. The CDR3 region has the DNA TGTGCCAGCACCCGGGACAGGACGAATGGCTACACCTTC. Filled out from reference TRBV9 and TRBJ1-2, the complete variable domain reads DSGVTQTPKHLITATGQRVTLRCSPRSGDLSVYWYQQSLDQGLQFLIQYYNGEERAKGNILERFSAQQFPDLHSELNLSSLELGDSALYFCASTRDRTNGYTFGSGTRLTVV.

This chain connects TRBV9 to TRBJ2-3; 11 bases are a match to TRBD2. V shed 3 bases, J shed 2 bases, and the junction held 5 bases outside the gene matches. The CDR3 spans 16 residues. Per germline, CDR1 SGDLS and CDR2 YYNGEE. Here the CDR3 DNA reads TGTGCCAGCAGCGGGGGACTAGCGGCATCCACAGATACGCAGTATTTT. Translation gives CASSGGLAASTDTQYF. The whole variable domain, remainder taken from reference TRBV9 and TRBJ2-3, is DSGVTQTPKHLITATGQRVTLRCSPRSGDLSVYWYQQSLDQGLQFLIQYYNGEERAKGNILERFSAQQFPDLHSELNLSSLELGDSALYFCASSGGLAASTDTQYFGPGTRLTVL.

This clone showed up just once. The CDR3 here is CASSQRTESYGYTF. The CDR3 nucleotides are TGTGCCAGCAGCCAGAGGACAGAAAGCTATGGCTACACCTTC. J is TRBJ1-2 and V is TRBV3-1 (or the pseudogene TRBV3-2); possible D gene TRBD1, 6 bases. The germline V gene encodes CDR1 LGHDT and CDR2 YNNKEL (reference sequence). V shed 3 bases and J shed 4 bases, with 12 bases lying between them. The CDR3 is 14 amino acids.

The chain has TRBV7-9 and TRBJ2-7; 8 bases fit TRBD1. The trim removed 5 bases at V and 6 bases at J, leaving 15 bases unmatched. Germline V CDR1 and CDR2: SEHNR, FQNEAQ (reference sequence). The CDR3 is made up of 16 amino acids. The CDR3 nucleotides are TGTGCCAGCAGCGGAGCGAGGACAGGGAGTCATATCGAGCAGTACTTC. This sequence encodes CASSGARTGSHIEQYF.

This chain joins TRBV6-4 and TRBJ2-3, with D possibly TRBD2 on 5 matching bases. V was clipped by 6 bases and J by 3 bases, with 7 bases between them. Germline-derived CDR1 and CDR2 are MRHNA and SNTAGT. CDR3 length: 12 residues. Here the CDR3 DNA reads TGTGCCAGCAGATCGGGGACAGATACGCAGTATTTT. Protein product: CASRSGTDTQYF.

J is TRBJ2-3 and V is TRBV6-6, with 11 bases matching TRBD2. The germline V gene has CDR1 MNHNY and CDR2 SVGAGI (reference sequence). CDR3 length: 15 residues. V dropped 5 bases and J dropped 7; count of bases not matched to a gene: 8. In DNA form, the CDR3 reads TGTGCCAGCAGTCTTCCGACTAGCGGGGAGAATACGCAGTATTTT. This sequence encodes CASSLPTSGENTQYF.

This clone was seen only a few times. The chain recombines TRBV5-4 with TRBJ2-7; D is unresolved. CDR3 size: 14 residues. CDR1 is SGHNT and CDR2 is YYREEE in the germline V gene (reference sequence). V lost 2 bases and J lost 5, with 14 bases in between. The DNA of the CDR3 is TGTGCCAGCAGCTTCGATTGGCTACGGGACGAGCAGTACTTC. It yields the protein CASSFDWLRDEQYF.

The chain uses TRBV5-6 and TRBJ1-5; TRBD1 might be the D (5 bases). The germline V gene encodes CDR1 SGHDT and CDR2 YYEEEE. V gave up 1 base and J gave up 0 bases, with 11 bases separating them. This CDR3 is 16 amino acids long. CDR3 region: CASSLMGDFSNQPQHF. CDR3 nucleotides: TGTGCCAGCAGCTTGATGGGGGACTTTAGCAATCAGCCCCAGCATTTT. The full variable domain, with the rest looked up from reference TRBV5-6 and TRBJ1-5, is DAGVTQSPTHLIKTRGQQVTLRCSPKSGHDTVSWYQQALGQGPQFIFQYYEEEERQRGNFPDRFSGHQFPNYSSELNVNALLLGDSALYLCASSLMGDFSNQPQHFGDGTRLSIL.

The V and J genes are TRBV2 and TRBJ1-2; D is unclear. Germline V CDR1 and CDR2: SNHLY, FYNNEI. Trimming shortened V by 9 bases and J by 6 bases, and 14 bases separated the two germline ends. CDR3 size: 12 residues. The CDR3 DNA reads TGTGCCAGTGGGGAGGGATCGGATGGCTACACCTTC. It is translated as CASGEGSDGYTF.

This chain joins TRBV3-1 (or the pseudogene TRBV3-2) and TRBJ1-2, with 11 bases aligning to TRBD1. V shed 4 bases, J shed 6 bases, and the junction held 1 base outside the gene matches. This CDR3 region has 13 residues. Germline-derived CDR1 and CDR2 are LGHDT and YNNKEL (reference sequence). In DNA form, the CDR3 reads TGTGCCAGCAGCCGGACAGGGGGCGATGGCTACACCTTC. Translating gives CASSRTGGDGYTF.

The chain joins TRBV4-2 to TRBJ1-4; D is undetermined. V lost 3 bases and J 0 bases, leaving 11 bases between the germline ends. The CDR3 contains 16 residues. The germline CDR1 and CDR2 sequences are LGHNA and YNFKEQ. CDR3 sequence reads: CASSQGAGATNEKLFF. The CDR3 DNA sequence: TGTGCCAGCAGCCAGGGTGCAGGTGCAACTAATGAAAAACTGTTTTTT.

This chain connects TRBV18 to TRBJ1-1; D call uncertain. The germline V and J ends were trimmed by 4 bases and 0 bases, with 9 bases remaining between them. The CDR3 consists of 14 residues. Germline loops: CDR1 KGHSH, CDR2 LQKENI. In DNA form, the CDR3 reads TGTGCCAGCTCACTCAACAGTATGAACACTGAAGCTTTCTTT. Translation: CASSLNSMNTEAFF.

This rearrangement joins TRBV4-2 to TRBJ2-3; the D is unclear. This CDR3 spans 16 amino acids. Trimming removed 4 bases at V and 1 base at J, with 15 bases between. Germline CDR1 and CDR2: LGHNA and YNFKEQ. The CDR3 loop is CASSLWEGGGTDTQYF. Here the CDR3 DNA reads TGTGCCAGCAGCCTCTGGGAAGGTGGGGGCACAGATACGCAGTATTTT.